These T cell receptor beta chains were read from a single sample in a study of long-term antiretroviral therapy in people with HIV. Assay used: immunoSEQ multiplex PCR; TCRdb lists only in-frame clones, some missing. The table records about 22,000 clones, over 80% of them present only once. Sample: unsorted PBMCs, taken 1.6 years after starting antiretroviral therapy. The receptors were gathered from a man aged 40-55 years with HIV. CDR3s include the opening cysteine and the closing phenylalanine or tryptophan. Each record gives: V gene, D gene, CDR3 protein. The D gene is left open where the match is weak.

v_call: TRBV28; d_call: -; cdr3_aa: CASSPPGWNYGYTF
v_call: TRBV13; d_call: TRBD1; cdr3_aa: CASSLGGRGNQPQHF
v_call: TRBV19; d_call: TRBD1; cdr3_aa: CASSIVTGGLRDTQYF
v_call: TRBV11-3; d_call: -; cdr3_aa: CASSIGTGLFGYTF
v_call: TRBV25-1; d_call: TRBD1; cdr3_aa: CASSVGQGAATNEKLFF
v_call: TRBV4-1; d_call: -; cdr3_aa: CASSARDNENTIYF
v_call: TRBV6-5; d_call: -; cdr3_aa: CASSYGDKYEQYF
v_call: TRBV27; d_call: -; cdr3_aa: CASSAYMDEQFF
v_call: TRBV29-1; d_call: -; cdr3_aa: CSVATSQNGYTF
v_call: TRBV11-3; d_call: -; cdr3_aa: CASTRAGPTTYEQYF
v_call: TRBV7-7; d_call: -; cdr3_aa: CASSPGMSSYNEQFF
v_call: TRBV2; d_call: -; cdr3_aa: CASSLGYGYTF
v_call: TRBV6-1; d_call: TRBD1; cdr3_aa: CASSEAWDRVRGF
v_call: TRBV27; d_call: -; cdr3_aa: CASRSDNSNQPQHF
v_call: TRBV6-6; d_call: TRBD1; cdr3_aa: CASSPWTGANYGYTF
v_call: TRBV5-6; d_call: -; cdr3_aa: CASSLGLPTEAFF
v_call: TRBV27; d_call: TRBD2; cdr3_aa: CASSPTGRGSGETQYF
v_call: TRBV2; d_call: TRBD2; cdr3_aa: CASTSAAGTRKYNEQFF
v_call: TRBV9; d_call: -; cdr3_aa: CASSGSLPGQVRNTIYF
v_call: TRBV5-6; d_call: TRBD1; cdr3_aa: CASSGGTGTYEQYF
v_call: TRBV6-1; d_call: -; cdr3_aa: CASQEPNSYNEQFF
v_call: TRBV6-5; d_call: TRBD1; cdr3_aa: CASRGDRGRSYGYTF